The clone carrying this T cell receptor (beta chain) has ten or more counts. Its antigen is still unknown. Per germline, CDR1 SGHRS and CDR2 YFSETQ. Trimming stripped 9 bases from V and 4 bases from J, with 23 bases between. The CDR3 is 17 amino acids. This specimen belongs to a study of molecular identifiers for immune sequencing clone quantification. Background on the study: Replicate experiments divided RNA from roughly 20,000 or 100,000 naive CD8 cells into five parts and sequenced four. Findings and limits, study-wide: Over 99% of CMV-specific effector molecules, but under 1% of naive ones, were in clones above 20 copies. Shared barcodes on identical TCR molecules could underestimate the sizes of highly expanded clones.

Via MiXCR, TCRdb re-called the PCR reads, giving one row per CDR3 protein. The sample consists of 460,000 or so distinct CDR3 sequences, less than 30% of them appearing once. This TCR was sampled from a human donor in good health. Some libraries in this study had Jurkat cell RNA spiked in. Material: naive CD8+ T cells from blood, with Jurkat cell RNA spiked in. The sample's subset: FACS-sorted CD8+CD4-CCR7+CD45RA+ naive T cells. V and J are TRBV5-1 and TRBJ1-6; D gene uncertain. The chain's CDR3 is CAIRPSSRRFYNSPLHF. CDR3 sequence (DNA): TGCGCCATTCGTCCTTCCTCTCGGAGGTTTTATAATTCACCCCTCCACTTT.